Listed below are T cell receptor beta chains from one sample, sequenced in a study of blood T cell repertoires in COVID-19. The assay was immunoSEQ multiplex PCR, and TCRdb's table has in-frame clones only and misses some. The repertoire consists of 83,000 or so clones, with approximately 77% occurring once and the leading ten covering approximately 10%. The sample taken for sequencing was peripheral blood. Source of these receptors: a woman older than 75 with acute or convalescent COVID-19. CDR3s include the opening cysteine and the closing phenylalanine or tryptophan. The D gene is left open where the match is weak. Where a row states a size, it is once, few, many or the class of an expanded clone; other rows omit it.

D gene	J gene	clone size	V gene	CDR3 protein	CDR3 DNA
TRBD1	TRBJ1-1	-	TRBV5-1	CASSEQGDTEAFF	TGCGCCAGCAGTGAACAGGGGGATACTGAAGCTTTCTTT
TRBD2	TRBJ2-2	-	TRBV3-1/TRBV3-2	CASSTTSGSDGELFF	TGTGCCAGCAGCACCACTAGCGGGAGTGACGGGGAGCTGTTTTTT
TRBD1	TRBJ1-4	-	TRBV29-1	CSVAGGGEKLFF	TGCAGCGTTGCAGGGGGTGGCGAAAAACTGTTTTTT
TRBD1	TRBJ1-2	-	TRBV5-1	CASSSGQGTRLGGYTF	TGCGCCAGCAGCTCGGGACAGGGAACGAGGTTGGGAGGCTACACCTTC
TRBD1	TRBJ2-7	-	TRBV7-2	CASNLDRSSYEQYF	TGTGCCAGCAACCTGGACAGGAGCTCCTACGAGCAGTACTTC
-	TRBJ1-5	once	TRBV6-1	CASSEGRGQSQPQHF	TGTGCCAGCAGTGAGGGCCGCGGACAAAGTCAGCCCCAGCATTTT
TRBD2	TRBJ2-7	-	TRBV7-2	CASSFWTSGRDEQYF	TGTGCCAGCAGCTTTTGGACTAGCGGGAGAGACGAGCAGTACTTC
-	TRBJ2-2	-	TRBV18	CASSLAVNTGELFF	TGTGCCAGCTCACTTGCGGTGAACACCGGGGAGCTGTTTTTT
TRBD1	TRBJ2-2	-	TRBV7-2	CASSLAEGQFGELFF	TGTGCCAGCAGCTTAGCTGAGGGACAGTTCGGGGAGCTGTTTTTT
-	TRBJ1-1	-	TRBV6-6	CASRQSGGITEAFF	TGTGCCAGCAGACAATCCGGGGGGATCACTGAAGCTTTCTTT
-	TRBJ2-3	-	TRBV7-9	CASSFQGAADTQYF	TGTGCCAGCAGCTTCCAAGGAGCCGCAGATACGCAGTATTTT
-	TRBJ1-2	-	TRBV6-2/TRBV6-3	CASCFGGDNSIRYTF	TGTGCCAGCTGTTTTGGGGGGGACAACTCTATCCGCTACACCTTC
TRBD2	TRBJ2-1	-	TRBV10-2	CASSEAGTSGIYEQFF	TGCGCCAGCAGTGAGGCAGGGACTAGCGGGATCTATGAGCAGTTCTTC
-	TRBJ2-5	few	TRBV15	CATSPRRGEETQYF	TGTGCCACCAGCCCTCGTCGAGGAGAAGAGACCCAGTACTTC
TRBD1	TRBJ2-2	-	TRBV4-2	CASSQVSGQGSGELFF	TGTGCCAGCAGCCAAGTCTCCGGACAGGGCTCCGGGGAGCTGTTTTTT
-	TRBJ1-2	few	TRBV7-2	CASSLAGTDYGYTF	TGTGCCAGCAGCTTAGCGGGGACTGACTATGGCTACACCTTC
TRBD1	TRBJ2-5	-	TRBV29-1	CSTDRGLQETQYF	TGCAGCACTGACAGGGGCCTCCAAGAGACCCAGTACTTC
-	TRBJ1-2	-	TRBV18	CASSPLISSSGDYTF	TGTGCCAGCTCACCCCTTATATCTTCTTCAGGGGACTACACCTTC
-	TRBJ1-2	-	TRBV10-3	CAISETAAANYGYTF	TGTGCCATCAGTGAGACAGCCGCAGCTAACTATGGCTACACCTTC
TRBD1	TRBJ2-6	-	TRBV19	CASSTQGAGANVLTF	TGTGCCAGTAGTACGCAGGGGGCTGGGGCCAACGTCCTGACTTTC
TRBD2	TRBJ2-5	few	TRBV13	CASSLTTSGSETQYF	TGTGCCAGCAGCTTAACGACTAGCGGGAGTGAGACCCAGTACTTC
-	TRBJ1-1	-	TRBV29-1	CSVEAGPDKRTEAFF	TGCAGCGTTGAAGCTGGGCCAGACAAAAGGACTGAAGCTTTCTTT
-	TRBJ2-7	-	TRBV27	CASSFWSGEHEQYF	TGTGCCAGCAGTTTCTGGTCGGGGGAGCACGAGCAGTACTTC
TRBD2	TRBJ2-5	few	TRBV3-1/TRBV3-2	CASSQETSGRRYF	TGTGCCAGCAGCCAAGAAACTAGCGGGAGGCGATACTTC
TRBD1	TRBJ1-2	once	TRBV24-1	CATSDSGGQGARGGYTF	TGTGCCACCAGTGATTCGGGGGGACAGGGGGCGCGAGGTGGCTACACCTTC
TRBD1	TRBJ1-1	-	TRBV5-1	CASSLAGDRGTEAFF	TGCGCCAGCAGCTTGGCCGGGGACAGGGGCACTGAAGCTTTCTTT
-	TRBJ1-2	-	TRBV28	CASSLMWYRDRHYGYTF	TGTGCCAGCAGTTTAATGTGGTACAGGGATCGTCACTATGGCTACACCTTC
TRBD1	TRBJ1-4	few	TRBV4-3	CASSQVTGGSNEKLFF	TGCGCCAGCAGCCAAGTCACAGGGGGCTCTAATGAAAAACTGTTTTTT
-	TRBJ2-5	-	TRBV4-2	CASSQDWGGREAQYF	TGTGCCAGCAGCCAAGATTGGGGGGGGCGTGAGGCCCAGTACTTC
-	TRBJ1-2	-	TRBV19	CASNRDIGYGYTF	TGTGCCAGTAACAGGGATATAGGCTATGGCTACACCTTC
TRBD1	TRBJ2-5	once	TRBV5-4	CASSRDRGFETQYF	TGTGCCAGCAGCCGTGACAGGGGGTTTGAGACCCAGTACTTC
-	TRBJ1-6	many	TRBV24-1	CATSDRLDNSPLHF	TGTGCCACCAGTGATCGGTTGGATAATTCACCCCTCCACTTT
-	TRBJ2-6	-	TRBV7-2	CASSPGGGANVLTF	TGTGCCAGCAGCCCCGGCGGTGGGGCCAACGTCCTGACTTTC
TRBD2	TRBJ2-1	-	TRBV28	CASSPPRTSGRARYEQFF	TGTGCCAGCAGTCCTCCACGGACTAGCGGGAGGGCCAGGTATGAGCAGTTCTTC
-	TRBJ1-4	-	TRBV4-2	CASSLTGSWNEKLFF	TGTGCCAGCAGCCTAACAGGGTCTTGGAATGAAAAACTGTTTTTT
TRBD1	TRBJ1-4	-	TRBV4-1	CASSQDPRGRGEKLFF	TGCGCCAGCAGCCAAGATCCCAGGGGGCGAGGTGAAAAACTGTTTTTT
-	TRBJ2-1	-	TRBV11-2	CASSRIRRNGNEQFF	TGTGCCAGCAGCCGAATTCGGAGGAACGGCAATGAGCAGTTCTTC
TRBD1	TRBJ1-2	few	TRBV30	CARLGGQGGPNYGYTF	TGTGCCCGCCTCGGTGGACAGGGGGGCCCTAACTATGGCTACACCTTC
-	TRBJ1-5	-	TRBV6-5	CASKEGQDQPQHF	TGTGCCAGCAAGGAGGGTCAGGATCAGCCCCAGCATTTT
-	TRBJ2-7	-	TRBV28	CASSPGQFSYEQYF	TGTGCCAGCAGTCCCGGACAGTTCTCCTACGAGCAGTACTTC
TRBD2	TRBJ2-7	-	TRBV6-2/TRBV6-3	CASSYSALAGRGEQYF	TGTGCCAGCAGTTACTCGGCCCTAGCGGGTCGGGGCGAGCAGTACTTC
-	TRBJ2-1	once	TRBV24-1	CATSDRGTTSYNEQFF	TGTGCCACCAGTGATAGGGGGACTACCTCCTACAATGAGCAGTTCTTC
TRBD2	TRBJ2-1	-	TRBV18	CASSSQTSGSSNEQFF	TGTGCCAGCTCATCCCAGACTAGCGGGAGTTCTAATGAGCAGTTCTTC
TRBD1	TRBJ2-2	-	TRBV19	CASSILGQESGELFF	TGTGCCAGTAGTATTCTGGGACAGGAGTCCGGGGAGCTGTTTTTT
-	TRBJ1-2	-	TRBV6-5	CASSRQVKSNYGYTF	TGTGCCAGCAGCAGACAGGTGAAAAGCAACTATGGCTACACCTTC
TRBD1	TRBJ1-4	few	TRBV20-1	CSASVGQGNEKLFF	TGCAGTGCTAGTGTTGGACAGGGGAATGAAAAACTGTTTTTT
TRBD1	TRBJ1-2	-	TRBV19	CASSMGTGLSNYGYTF	TGTGCCAGTAGTATGGGGACAGGGCTATCTAACTATGGCTACACCTTC
-	TRBJ2-7	-	TRBV5-1	CASSLYLSSYEQYF	TGCGCCAGCAGCTTGTACCTGAGCTCCTACGAGCAGTACTTC
TRBD1	TRBJ1-2	few	TRBV7-2	CASSLDRTGPRDGYTF	TGTGCCAGCAGCTTAGACAGGACAGGGCCGAGGGATGGCTACACCTTC
-	TRBJ1-5	-	TRBV7-2	CASSPDSNSNQPQHF	TGTGCCAGCAGCCCGGACAGCAATAGCAATCAGCCCCAGCATTTT